A single sample gave rise to the 24 T cell receptor beta chains below, sequenced in a study of blood T cell repertoires in COVID-19. Clones were read by immunoSEQ multiplex PCR, and TCRdb kept only the in-frame ones, dropping some. The sample lists around 20,000 clones; around 83% were seen once. The source material was peripheral blood. These receptors originate from a human donor in a cohort sampled during active COVID-19.

The sample holds one count of this clone. The V call is TRBV27, the J call TRBJ2-1, with 8 bases lining up with TRBD1. Germline V CDR1 and CDR2: MNHEY, SMNVEV (reference sequence). This CDR3 contains 13 residues. The V segment lost 5 bases and the J segment 7 bases; nucleotides outside the gene matches: 4. CDR3 sequence (DNA): TGTGCCAGCAGTGACAGGGGTGGGAATGAGCAGTTCTTC. This sequence encodes CASSDRGGNEQFF.

The chain joins TRBV3-1 (or the pseudogene TRBV3-2) to TRBJ1-2; possibly TRBD1 for D (5 bases). The CDR3 contains 13 residues. Between the trimmed V and J ends, which lost 1 base and 8 bases, there was a span of 11 bases. CDR1 LGHDT and CDR2 YNNKEL come from the germline V gene (reference sequence). CDR3 in DNA: TGTGCCAGCAGCCAAGTTCAGGGTGACGGCTACACCTTC. Its translation: CASSQVQGDGYTF.

This sequence joins TRBV15 and TRBJ1-6; 10 bases match TRBD1. The CDR3 contains 17 residues. Germline V gene sequence: CDR1 LNHNV, CDR2 YYDKDF (reference sequence). J gave up 4 bases and V 3 bases, and 6 bases lay outside the gene matches. The CDR3 DNA follows: TGTGCCACCAGCAGGCCGACAGGGGGCTATTATAATTCACCCCTCCACTTT. Protein: CATSRPTGGYYNSPLHF.

The chain uses TRBV3-1 (or the pseudogene TRBV3-2) and TRBJ2-3; 7 bases line up with TRBD2. The CDR3 totals 16 residues. The V gene's germline CDR1 is LGHDT and CDR2 YNNKEL (reference sequence). Trimming cost V 0 bases and J 1 base; bases outside gene matches: 4. The CDR3 bases are TGTGCCAGCAGCCAAGATTGGGCGGGGGGCACAGATACGCAGTATTTT. This gives the protein CASSQDWAGGTDTQYF.

The chain joins TRBV7-9 to TRBJ2-5, with TRBD1 as a possible D gene (5 bases). The CDR3 contains 14 residues. V lost 5 bases to trimming and J lost 1 base, with 11 bases between them. Germline V gives CDR1 SEHNR, CDR2 FQNEAQ (reference sequence). CDR3 DNA: TGTGCCAGCAGCCGGTGGGGCTCCCAAGAGACCCAGTACTTC. The encoded protein is CASSRWGSQETQYF.

The rearrangement uses TRBV5-6 and TRBJ1-1, with D possibly matching TRBD1 (5 bases). This CDR3 contains 16 residues. CDR1 is SGHDT, CDR2 YYEEEE, per germline. V dropped 0 bases and J dropped 0 bases, with 12 bases sitting between them. CDR3 in DNA: TGTGCCAGCAGCTTGGTAAGGGGAATAATGAACACTGAAGCTTTCTTT. Translation: CASSLVRGIMNTEAFF.

The chain joins TRBV11-2 to TRBJ2-1, with 8 bases matching TRBD1. The CDR3 loop spans 16 amino acids. CDR1 is SGHAT, CDR2 FQNNGV, per germline. J gave up 4 bases and V 5 bases, and 10 bases lay outside the gene matches. CDR3 nucleotides: TGTGCCAGCAGCCTGAGGGAACAGGGGGTATACAATGAGCAGTTCTTC. As protein: CASSLREQGVYNEQFF.

This clone is a singleton in its sample. V usage is TRBV27 and J usage is TRBJ2-7, with a possible D match to TRBD2 (6 bases). Germline V gene lookup returns CDR1 MNHEY and CDR2 SMNVEV (reference sequence). V lost 5 bases to trimming and J lost 1 base, with 18 bases between them. The CDR3 consists of 16 residues. In DNA, the CDR3 is TGTGCCAGCAGTCCCCCCCTCCAGGAGGGATCCTACGAGCAGTACTTC. It codes for CASSPPLQEGSYEQYF.

The chain combines TRBV29-1 with TRBJ2-3; TRBD2 agrees at 8 bases. This CDR3 has 18 amino acids. V dropped 3 bases and J dropped 2; count of bases not matched to a gene: 16. Germline V lookup: CDR1 SQVTM, CDR2 ANQGSEA. The CDR3 coding sequence is TGCAGCGTTGACCTCTACCCGAATGAACTAGCGGCCACAGATACGCAGTATTTT. Translated: CSVDLYPNELAATDTQYF.

V gene TRBV30 combines with J gene TRBJ2-7; possible D gene TRBD2, 5 bases. This CDR3 contains 13 residues. The germline V gene has CDR1 GTSNPN and CDR2 SVGIG (reference sequence). V lost 4 bases and J lost 2, with 12 bases in between. CDR3 sequence: CAWTHAGAYEQYF. The CDR3 DNA reads as TGTGCCTGGACCCACGCCGGGGCCTACGAGCAGTACTTC.

The chain is built from TRBV7-9 and TRBJ1-2; unclear D gene. The CDR3 loop spans 14 amino acids. Deletions cut 3 bases from V and 3 bases from J, with 11 bases between. Germline V gene sequence: CDR1 SEHNR, CDR2 FQNEAQ (reference sequence). The CDR3 is CASSLKAGYYGYTF. In DNA form, the CDR3 reads TGTGCCAGCAGCTTGAAGGCAGGCTACTATGGCTACACCTTC.

The V call is TRBV7-2, the J call TRBJ1-5; 8 bases line up with TRBD1. The CDR3 is 16 amino acids. V dropped 0 bases and J dropped 7; count of bases not matched to a gene: 8. In germline, CDR1 is SGHTA, CDR2 FQGNSA. CDR3 residues: CASSLASMGQAQPQHF. The CDR3 DNA sequence: TGTGCCAGCAGCTTAGCGAGCATGGGACAGGCCCAGCCCCAGCATTTT. Full variable domain (remainder filled in from reference TRBV7-2 and TRBJ1-5): GAGVSQSPSNKVTEKGKDVELRCDPISGHTALYWYRQSLGQGLEFLIYFQGNSAPDKSGLPSDRFSAERTGGSVSTLTIQRTQQEDSAVYLCASSLASMGQAQPQHFGDGTRLSIL.

The V and J genes are TRBV7-3 and TRBJ2-3; TRBD2 aligns across 7 bases. V lost 1 base, J lost 3 bases, and 16 bases stayed unmatched. Germline lookup yields CDR1 SGHTA and CDR2 FQGTGA. CDR3 length: 19 amino acids. The CDR3 loop is CASSLKRDLREKWTDTQYF. In nucleotides, the CDR3 is TGTGCCAGCAGCTTAAAGAGGGATTTGCGGGAGAAGTGGACAGATACGCAGTATTTT.

The rearrangement uses TRBV5-1 and TRBJ1-1; TRBD1 agrees at 9 bases. Trimming took 0 bases from V and 4 from J; bases not matched to a gene: 4. Germline CDR1 and CDR2: SGHRS and YFSETQ. The CDR3 sequence is 15 residues long. The CDR3 here is CASSLAGTGTTEAFF. DNA of the CDR3: TGCGCCAGCAGCTTGGCCGGGACAGGGACCACTGAAGCTTTCTTT.

This chain joins TRBV6-6 and TRBJ1-2; D is unclear. The germline CDR1 and CDR2 sequences are MNHNY and SVGAGI (reference sequence). This CDR3 contains 13 residues. V was clipped by 5 bases and J by 0 bases, with 7 bases between them. The CDR3: CASSPVANYGYTF. As DNA, the CDR3 is TGTGCCAGCAGTCCGGTAGCTAACTATGGCTACACCTTC.

V usage is TRBV14 and J usage is TRBJ2-2; D might be TRBD1 (6 bases). Per germline, CDR1 SGHDN and CDR2 FVKESK. Trimming pared 1 base from V and 4 bases from J, leaving 16 bases between. CDR3 length: 17 residues. CDR3 nucleotide sequence: TGTGCCAGCAGCCAAGCCCGCTACAGGGAAGGCACCGGGGAGCTGTTTTTT. Amino acids: CASSQARYREGTGELFF.

This chain connects TRBV28 to TRBJ1-2; 10 nucleotides match TRBD1. The CDR3 consists of 15 residues. Germline-derived CDR1 and CDR2 are MDHEN and SYDVKM. V lost 3 bases to trimming and J lost 5 bases; unmatched junction nucleotides: 6. Here the CDR3 DNA reads TGTGCCAGCAGTTTCGAGGACAGGGGGTTTTATGGCTACACCTTC. Its translation is CASSFEDRGFYGYTF.

This CDR3 is CASSWGGNYEQYF. CDR3 DNA: TGTGCCAGCAGTTGGGGAGGTAACTACGAGCAGTACTTC. The genes are TRBV12-3 or TRBV12-4 and TRBJ2-7, with D perhaps matching TRBD2 (6 bases). This CDR3 region has 13 residues. Trimming shortened V by 4 bases and J by 3 bases, and 10 bases separated the two germline ends.

This clone occurred once. The chain uses TRBV28 and TRBJ2-3; 8 nucleotides agree with TRBD2. Germline assignment: CDR1 MDHEN and CDR2 SYDVKM. This CDR3 contains 16 residues. The V segment lost 3 bases and the J segment 5 bases; nucleotides outside the gene matches: 10. The CDR3 is CASSFGLALNLDTQYF. The DNA of the CDR3 is TGTGCCAGCAGTTTCGGACTAGCCCTTAATCTAGATACGCAGTATTTT.

This clone has only one observation. This chain joins TRBV27 and TRBJ2-7, with D tentatively TRBD1 (6 bases). Germline CDR1 and CDR2: MNHEY and SMNVEV (reference sequence). The CDR3 is 14 residues long. Trimming shortened V by 3 bases and J by 2 bases, and 11 bases separated the two germline ends. The CDR3 region is CASSLGQGTYEQYF. In DNA form, the CDR3 reads TGTGCCAGCAGTTTGGGGCAGGGGACCTACGAGCAGTACTTC.

J is TRBJ2-5 and V is TRBV9; 12 bases fit TRBD2. Unmatched junction bases numbered 5, after V lost 7 bases and J lost 1 base. Germline V lookup: CDR1 SGDLS, CDR2 YYNGEE. The CDR3 consists of 15 residues. The CDR3 bases are TGTGCCAGCGCAAGACTAGCGGGAGCCCAAGAGACCCAGTACTTC. Its translation: CASARLAGAQETQYF.

The CDR3 loop is CASSYSLAGADTQYF. As DNA, the CDR3 is TGTGCCAGCAGTTACTCACTAGCGGGAGCAGATACGCAGTATTTT. The chain recombines TRBV6-2 or TRBV6-3 with TRBJ2-3; 11 nucleotides line up with TRBD2. The length of the CDR3 is 15 residues. The germline V gene has CDR1 MNHEY and CDR2 SVGEGT. After removal of 0 bases from V and 4 bases from J, the junction contained 0 bases not matched to a gene.

This chain joins TRBV7-9 and TRBJ2-1, with TRBD1 matching over 8 bases. Looked up from germline, CDR1 is SEHNR and CDR2 is FQNEAQ (reference sequence). V gave up 5 bases and J gave up 5 bases; unmatched junction bases: 14. The CDR3 extends over 17 amino acids. CDR3 nucleotide sequence: TGTGCCAGCAGCCATAAGAGACAGGGGATTAGGAACAATGAGCAGTTCTTC. It is translated as CASSHKRQGIRNNEQFF.

The V and J genes are TRBV29-1 and TRBJ1-1; D is possibly TRBD1 (5 bases). The CDR3 spans 16 residues. The germline CDR1 and CDR2 sequences are SQVTM and ANQGSEA. V was clipped by 4 bases and J by 6 bases, with 24 bases between them. For the CDR3, the DNA is TGCAGCGTTGGAGCCTTGTCGGGCTTACAGGCCGCTGAAGCTTTCTTT. It encodes CSVGALSGLQAAEAFF.